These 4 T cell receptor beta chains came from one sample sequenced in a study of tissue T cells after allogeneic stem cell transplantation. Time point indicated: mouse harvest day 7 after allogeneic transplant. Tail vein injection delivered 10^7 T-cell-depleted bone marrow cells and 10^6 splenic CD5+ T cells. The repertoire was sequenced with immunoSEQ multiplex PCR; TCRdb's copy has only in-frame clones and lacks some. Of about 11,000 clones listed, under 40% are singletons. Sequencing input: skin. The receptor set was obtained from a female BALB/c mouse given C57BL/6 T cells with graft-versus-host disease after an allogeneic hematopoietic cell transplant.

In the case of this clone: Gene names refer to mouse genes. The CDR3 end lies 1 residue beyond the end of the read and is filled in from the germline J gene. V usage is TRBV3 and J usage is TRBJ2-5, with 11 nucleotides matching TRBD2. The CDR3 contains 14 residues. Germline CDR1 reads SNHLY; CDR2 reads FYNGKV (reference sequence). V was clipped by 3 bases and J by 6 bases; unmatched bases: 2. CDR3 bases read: TGTGCCAGCAGCTTTGGGACTGGGGGTGACACCCAGTAC. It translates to CASSFGTGGDTQY. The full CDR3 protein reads CASSFGTGGDTQYF.

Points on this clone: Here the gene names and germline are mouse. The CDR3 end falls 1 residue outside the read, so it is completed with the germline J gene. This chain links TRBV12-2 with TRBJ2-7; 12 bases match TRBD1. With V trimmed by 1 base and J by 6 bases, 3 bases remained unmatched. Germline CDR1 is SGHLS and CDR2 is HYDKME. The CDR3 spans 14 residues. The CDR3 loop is CASSLGTGGAEQYF. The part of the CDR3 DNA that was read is TGTGCCAGCTCTCTTGGGACAGGGGGCGCTGAACAGTAC.

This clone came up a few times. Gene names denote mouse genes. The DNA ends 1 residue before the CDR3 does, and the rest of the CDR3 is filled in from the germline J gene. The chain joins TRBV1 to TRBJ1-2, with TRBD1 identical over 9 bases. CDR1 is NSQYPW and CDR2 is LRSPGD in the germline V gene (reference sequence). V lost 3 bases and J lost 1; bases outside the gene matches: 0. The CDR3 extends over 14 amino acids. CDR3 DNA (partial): TGCACCTGCAGTGCGGGACAGGGAAACTCCGACTACACC. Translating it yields CTCSAGQGNSDYT. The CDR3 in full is CTCSAGQGNSDYTF.

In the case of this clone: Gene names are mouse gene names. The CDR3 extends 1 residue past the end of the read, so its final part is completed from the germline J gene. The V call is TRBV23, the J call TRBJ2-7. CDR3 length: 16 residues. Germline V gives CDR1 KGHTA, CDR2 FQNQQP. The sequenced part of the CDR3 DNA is TGCTCCAGCAGTCAAACAGCCGGGCCGAGCTCCTATGAACAGTAC. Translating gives CSSSQTAGPSSYEQY. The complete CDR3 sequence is CSSSQTAGPSSYEQYF.